Shown below are 19 T cell receptor beta chains from a single sample sequenced in a study of shared clonotypes between healthy human individuals. Assay used: immunoSEQ multiplex PCR; TCRdb lists only in-frame clones, some missing. The profile shows over 1.4 million clones, roughly 95% of them singletons. The sequencing sample was made of naive CD4+ T cells sorted from blood. The subset: CD45RA+ positively selected. Receptor source: a man in his thirties or forties in good health.

The rearrangement uses TRBV4-1 and TRBJ2-2; 7 positions match TRBD2. Germline V gives CDR1 MGHRA, CDR2 YSYEKL. The CDR3 has 16 amino acids. The ends lost 1 base at V and 4 bases at J; junction bases unmatched: 6. In DNA, the CDR3 is TGCGCCAGCAGCCAAGGTCCTTGGGAGGGCACCGGGGAGCTGTTTTTT. This encodes CASSQGPWEGTGELFF.

V is TRBV2 and J is TRBJ1-1; TRBD1 aligns across 7 bases. Germline CDR1 and CDR2: SNHLY and FYNNEI. The CDR3 totals 13 residues. Trimming removed 7 bases from V and 1 base from J; junction bases left unmatched: 3. CDR3 sequence: CASIWTGNTEAFF. CDR3 coding DNA: TGTGCCAGCATCTGGACAGGGAACACTGAAGCTTTCTTT.

The chain recombines TRBV28 with TRBJ2-7; the match to TRBD1 covers 8 bases. This CDR3 has 13 amino acids. Germline assignment: CDR1 MDHEN and CDR2 SYDVKM. With 8 bases clipped from V and 8 bases from J, the junction kept 11 bases outside the gene matches. CDR3 amino acids: CASVDRGRFKQYF. CDR3 coding DNA: TGTGCCAGCGTTGACAGGGGAAGGTTTAAGCAGTACTTC.

The chain couples TRBV5-1 to TRBJ2-2; D not resolved. The CDR3 has 13 amino acids. Germline assignment: CDR1 SGHRS and CDR2 YFSETQ. With 4 bases removed from V and 6 bases from J, the gap between germline ends came to 10 bases. This CDR3 is CASSPLDPGELFF. In DNA form, the CDR3 reads TGCGCCAGCAGCCCCCTGGACCCCGGGGAGCTGTTTTTT.

Notes on this clone: The sample holds other DNA sequences that translate to the same CDR3. The rearrangement links TRBV7-2 to TRBJ2-3, with D tentatively TRBD1 (5 bases). The V gene lost 4 bases and the J gene lost 1 base, with 6 bases spanning the gap. This CDR3 spans 13 amino acids. The germline V gene has CDR1 SGHTA and CDR2 FQGNSA. This chain's CDR3 is CASSSTGTDTQYF. DNA of the CDR3: TGTGCCAGCAGCTCGACAGGCACAGATACGCAGTATTTT.

Of note for this clone: At the DNA level, this CDR3 is encoded by other sequences in the same sample as well. This sequence joins TRBV5-1 and TRBJ2-1; D not resolved. From germline, CDR1 is SGHRS and CDR2 YFSETQ. The CDR3 consists of 13 residues. Trimming stripped 2 bases from V and 5 bases from J, with 8 bases between. Here the CDR3 DNA reads TGCGCCAGCAGCTTCGGCAGCAACAATGAGCAGTTCTTC. Translating it yields CASSFGSNNEQFF.

V gene TRBV5-1 combines with J gene TRBJ2-1; 11 nucleotides line up with TRBD2. The germline CDR1 and CDR2 sequences are SGHRS and YFSETQ. The ends lost 7 bases at V and 3 bases at J; junction bases unmatched: 3. The length of the CDR3 is 14 residues. CDR3 DNA: TGCGCCAGCGAAGGGACTAGCGGCTACAATGAGCAGTTCTTC. Its translation: CASEGTSGYNEQFF.

A remark on this clone: In the same sample, other DNA sequences code for this CDR3. The chain carries TRBV6-1 and TRBJ2-2; D ambiguous. The CDR3 totals 14 residues. Germline V gene data show CDR1 as MNHNS and CDR2 as SASEGT. Trimming took off 4 bases at V and 1 base at J, with 7 bases between the two ends. CDR3 nucleotides: TGTGCCAGCAGTGTCTTAGGGAACACCGGGGAGCTGTTTTTT. Its translation: CASSVLGNTGELFF.

The V and J genes are TRBV27 and TRBJ2-3; the match to TRBD2 covers 11 bases. The CDR3 has 16 amino acids. V was pared by 3 bases and J by 2 bases, with 4 bases of the junction left unmatched. Germline assignment: CDR1 MNHEY and CDR2 SMNVEV (reference sequence). CDR3 loop: CASSLTSGAPTDTQYF. CDR3 nucleotides: TGTGCCAGCAGTTTGACTAGCGGGGCACCCACAGATACGCAGTATTTT.

CDR3 in DNA: TGTGCCAGCAGCCAATTCCTTCGACGGGAGTCGTCCACGCAGTTCTTC. Its protein is CASSQFLRRESSTQFF. V usage is TRBV14 and J usage is TRBJ2-1; possibly TRBD2 for D (6 bases). Per germline, CDR1 SGHDN and CDR2 FVKESK. V was shortened by 2 bases and J by 12 bases, with 23 bases between the two germline ends. This CDR3 spans 16 amino acids.

The J gene is TRBJ2-3, the V gene TRBV7-3; 15 positions match TRBD2. J was trimmed by 2 bases and V by 1 base; bases with no gene match: 7. This CDR3 contains 19 residues. Germline CDR1 and CDR2: SGHTA and FQGTGA. Here the CDR3 reads CASSLRTSGRGRSTDTQYF. CDR3 DNA: TGTGCCAGCAGCTTAAGGACTAGCGGGAGGGGCCGGTCCACAGATACGCAGTATTTT.

The J gene is TRBJ2-7, the V gene TRBV4-1; 9 nucleotides align to TRBD2. This CDR3 contains 16 residues. V gave up 3 bases and J gave up 2 bases; unmatched junction bases: 8. Germline V gene lookup returns CDR1 MGHRA and CDR2 YSYEKL. The CDR3 DNA follows: TGCGCCAGCAGCCAGGGGCTAGCGGGACTTCCCTACGAGCAGTACTTC. Residues: CASSQGLAGLPYEQYF.

This chain joins TRBV28 and TRBJ1-5; D uncertain. The CDR3 runs to 15 residues. CDR1 is MDHEN and CDR2 is SYDVKM in the germline V gene. Trimming stripped 6 bases from V and 0 bases from J, with 12 bases between. This chain's CDR3 is CASRAGPYSNQPQHF. The DNA for the CDR3 is TGTGCCAGCAGGGCAGGACCTTATAGCAATCAGCCCCAGCATTTT. The full variable domain, with the rest looked up from reference TRBV28 and TRBJ1-5, is DVKVTQSSRYLVKRTGEKVFLECVQDMDHENMFWYRQDPGLGLRLIYFSYDVKMKEKGDIPEGYSVSREKKERFSLILESASTNQTSMYLCASRAGPYSNQPQHFGDGTRLSIL.

This rearrangement joins TRBV10-3 to TRBJ2-1; no firm D call. V gave up 3 bases and J gave up 6 bases, with 6 bases separating them. The CDR3 is made up of 12 amino acids. CDR1 and CDR2 (germline): ENHRY, SYGVKD. The CDR3 region has the DNA TGTGCCATCAGTGACAGGCCCAATGAGCAGTTCTTC. Its protein product is CAISDRPNEQFF.

The chain recombines TRBV7-2 with TRBJ2-3, with TRBD2 identical over 12 bases. V was clipped by 5 bases and J by 4 bases; unmatched bases: 10. The germline V gene encodes CDR1 SGHTA and CDR2 FQGNSA. The CDR3 totals 17 residues. The CDR3: CASSPRTSGTTADTQYF. The CDR3 nucleotides are TGTGCCAGCAGCCCCCGGACTAGCGGGACGACAGCAGATACGCAGTATTTT.

V gene TRBV5-4 combines with J gene TRBJ2-3; D uncertain. The CDR3 is 12 amino acids. Germline lookup yields CDR1 SGHNT and CDR2 YYREEE (reference sequence). V was trimmed by 4 bases and J by 6 bases, leaving 9 bases between them. For the CDR3, the DNA is TGTGCCAGCAGCCAGCGTGGGGATACGCAGTATTTT. Its translation: CASSQRGDTQYF.

The V gene is TRBV5-4, the J gene TRBJ1-1; 7 bases are shared with TRBD1. J gave up 1 base and V 2 bases, and 5 bases lay outside the gene matches. CDR3 length: 15 residues. Germline CDR1 reads SGHNT; CDR2 reads YYREEE (reference sequence). CDR3 sequence: CASSLPGTENTEAFF. In DNA, the CDR3 is TGTGCCAGCAGCTTACCCGGGACAGAGAACACTGAAGCTTTCTTT.

J is TRBJ1-1 and V is TRBV18, with 7 bases aligning to TRBD1. V lost 4 bases, J lost 6 bases, and 8 bases stayed unmatched. The CDR3 runs to 14 residues. Germline CDR1 and CDR2: KGHSH and LQKENI. The CDR3 here is CASSRNRGGPEAFF. The CDR3 nucleotides read TGTGCCAGCTCACGGAACAGGGGCGGCCCTGAAGCTTTCTTT.

The chain couples TRBV18 to TRBJ1-1; D is undetermined. Germline V CDR1 and CDR2: KGHSH, LQKENI. Deletions cut 4 bases from V and 2 bases from J, with 11 bases between. This CDR3 contains 14 residues. The CDR3 coding sequence is TGTGCCAGCTCACAAAAATCCTTCAACACTGAAGCTTTCTTT. This gives the protein CASSQKSFNTEAFF.